This entry lists 19 T cell receptor beta chains sequenced from one sample in a study of T cells in Graves' hyperthyroidism and ophthalmopathy. Amplification of TCR beta CDR3 regions was performed using RNA transcripts as template. First-round RT-PCR targeting the TCR CDR3 was performed with the HTBI primer set. TCRdb re-derived calls from the multiplex PCR reads in MiXCR, one entry per CDR3 protein. The sample has roughly 500,000 distinct CDR3 sequences; about 16% are singletons. The specimen sequenced was blood. All receptors come from a woman in her thirties with Graves' ophthalmopathy.

This clonotype was found a few times. This chain connects TRBV30 to TRBJ1-1; no clear D. The CDR3 totals 13 residues. Trimming removed 0 bases from V and 3 bases from J, with 8 bases in between. Germline CDR1 is GTSNPN and CDR2 is SVGIG (reference sequence). The CDR3 is CAWSVRLDTEAFF. CDR3 DNA sequence: TGTGCCTGGAGTGTACGGCTGGACACTGAAGCTTTCTTT.

There are a few counts of this clonotype. The V gene is TRBV12-3 or TRBV12-4, the J gene TRBJ2-5; no clear D gene. V lost 6 bases and J 2 bases, leaving 13 bases between the germline ends. The CDR3 runs 14 residues. DNA of the CDR3: TGTGCCAGCAGCCGTCCGAGCGTTCAAGAGACCCAGTACTTC. Amino acid sequence: CASSRPSVQETQYF.

This chain connects TRBV28 to TRBJ2-5; 8 bases map to TRBD2. Germline loops: CDR1 MDHEN, CDR2 SYDVKM. There are 15 residues in the CDR3. V lost 6 bases and J lost 3; bases outside the gene matches: 9. The CDR3 loop is CASSPFLGREETQYF. Written as DNA, the CDR3 is TGTGCCAGCAGCCCTTTCCTCGGGAGGGAAGAGACCCAGTACTTC.

This clonotype was counted many times. The genes are TRBV6-2 or TRBV6-3 and TRBJ1-1, with TRBD1 matching 9 bases. CDR3 length: 14 amino acids. Germline V lookup: CDR1 MNHEY, CDR2 SVGEGT. Trimming removed 4 bases from V and 6 bases from J; junction bases left unmatched: 6. The CDR3 region is CASSSTGGRAEAFF. In DNA form, the CDR3 reads TGTGCCAGCAGTTCAACAGGGGGCCGGGCTGAAGCTTTCTTT.

This clonotype was observed a few times. The chain employs TRBV28 and TRBJ1-2, with D possibly being TRBD1 (6 bases). The V gene lost 6 bases and the J gene lost 4 bases, with 18 bases spanning the gap. Germline V gives CDR1 MDHEN, CDR2 SYDVKM. The CDR3 sequence is 15 residues long. CDR3 sequence: CASRPRGTNLYGYTF. The CDR3 DNA reads TGTGCCAGCAGACCGAGGGGGACTAACCTCTATGGCTACACCTTC.

A few counts support this clonotype. This chain joins TRBV20-1 and TRBJ2-2; D is ambiguous. CDR1 and CDR2 (germline): DFQATT, SNEGSKA (reference sequence). This CDR3 contains 14 residues. The V end lost 5 bases, the J end lost 7 bases, and 17 bases lay between the germline ends. This chain's CDR3 is CSAPDLALGGELFF. In nucleotides, the CDR3 is TGCAGTGCTCCGGACCTCGCTCTTGGCGGGGAGCTGTTTTTT.

In its sample, this clonotype was seen many times. This rearrangement joins TRBV3-1 to TRBJ2-7, with TRBD2 identical over 13 bases. CDR3 length equals 17 residues. Germline-derived CDR1 and CDR2 are LGHDT and YNNKEL (reference sequence). The V gene end was trimmed by 4 bases and the J gene end by 0 bases; junction bases not matched to a gene: 6. CDR3 sequence reads: CASSRGTSGASSYEQYF. For the CDR3, the DNA is TGTGCCAGCAGCCGAGGGACTAGCGGGGCTAGCTCCTACGAGCAGTACTTC.

This clonotype was detected ten times or more. The V and J genes are TRBV2 and TRBJ2-1, with D tentatively TRBD1 (6 bases). The CDR3 covers 11 residues. Trimming stripped 8 bases from V and 8 bases from J, with 10 bases between. Germline loops: CDR1 SNHLY, CDR2 FYNNEI. CDR3 amino acids: CASDRMDEQFF. CDR3 coding DNA: TGTGCCAGCGACAGGATGGATGAGCAGTTCTTC.

This clonotype was seen ten or more times. The chain is built from TRBV20-1 and TRBJ2-2, with unresolved D. CDR3 length: 13 residues. V was cut by 4 bases and J by 0 bases, with 6 bases left in between. Germline CDR1 is DFQATT and CDR2 is SNEGSKA (reference sequence). The CDR3 region is CSAKGSNTGELFF. The CDR3 region has the DNA TGCAGTGCTAAAGGGTCGAACACCGGGGAGCTGTTTTTT.

The CDR3 sequence is CATRQGGDPGELFF. CDR3 DNA sequence: TGTGCCACCCGACAGGGGGGCGATCCCGGGGAGCTGTTTTTT. The V call is TRBV7-3, the J call TRBJ2-2; 9 bases line up with TRBD1. The trim removed 10 bases at V and 6 bases at J, leaving 9 bases unmatched. This CDR3 region has 14 residues. From germline, CDR1 is SGHTA and CDR2 FQGTGA.

Many counts were recorded for this clonotype. The chain has TRBV20-1 and TRBJ2-7, with TRBD2 matching over 8 bases. Germline CDR1 DFQATT, CDR2 SNEGSKA (reference sequence). CDR3 length: 13 residues. The V gene end was trimmed by 3 bases and the J gene end by 3 bases; junction bases not matched to a gene: 4. CDR3 nucleotides: TGCAGTGCTAGGACGGGAGGGCTCTACGAGCAGTACTTC. Translating it yields CSARTGGLYEQYF.

This clonotype was seen once. This rearrangement joins TRBV28 to TRBJ1-4; 7 bases are shared with TRBD1. This CDR3 is built from 16 residues. The V gene end was trimmed by 4 bases and the J gene end by 7 bases; junction bases not matched to a gene: 12. Germline V gene data show CDR1 as MDHEN and CDR2 as SYDVKM. The CDR3 loop is CASSSQTGAKGEKLFF. The CDR3 DNA sequence: TGTGCCAGCAGTTCCCAAACAGGGGCCAAGGGTGAAAAACTGTTTTTT.

This clonotype was recorded many times. This chain connects TRBV2 to TRBJ1-5; D uncertain. CDR1 is SNHLY and CDR2 is FYNNEI in the germline V gene. With 7 bases removed from V and 0 bases from J, the gap between germline ends came to 7 bases. The CDR3 is 13 amino acids. CDR3 DNA sequence: TGTGCCAGCAATGGCCATAGCAATCAGCCCCAGCATTTT. Translated, it gives CASNGHSNQPQHF. Full variable domain (remainder filled in from reference TRBV2 and TRBJ1-5): EPEVTQTPSHQVTQMGQEVILRCVPISNHLYFYWYRQILGQKVEFLVSFYNNEISEKSEIFDDQFSVERPDGSNFTLKIRSTKLEDSAMYFCASNGHSNQPQHFGDGTRLSIL.

The CDR3 DNA reads TGTGCCAGCAGTCTCCAAAAAGCGGGAGTTTTAGATACGCAGTATTTT. Translation gives CASSLQKAGVLDTQYF. The chain links TRBV6-5 to TRBJ2-3, with 8 nucleotides matching TRBD2. Germline assignment: CDR1 MNHEY and CDR2 SVGAGI. CDR3 length: 16 amino acids. V trimming: 5 bases; J trimming: 5 bases; junction bases outside the gene matches: 12.

The V and J genes are TRBV7-8 and TRBJ2-5; 12 bases align to TRBD1. V lost 8 bases, J lost 5 bases, and 12 bases stayed unmatched. The CDR3 is 16 residues long. Germline values: CDR1 SGHVS, CDR2 FQNEAQ. Here the CDR3 reads CASETGTGGFLETQYF. The CDR3 DNA reads as TGTGCCAGCGAGACCGGGACAGGGGGCTTTCTGGAGACCCAGTACTTC.

The table lists this clonotype with many counts. V is TRBV2 and J is TRBJ2-7; D may be TRBD2 (5 bases). The CDR3 has 17 amino acids. The germline gives CDR1 SNHLY, CDR2 FYNNEI. The V end was cut by 6 bases, the J end by 0 bases, with 21 bases between. CDR3 residues: CASREGFSSQSSYEQYF. The CDR3 region has the DNA TGTGCCAGCAGAGAGGGCTTTAGCTCTCAGAGCTCCTACGAGCAGTACTTC.

Many counts were recorded for this clonotype. This chain connects TRBV20-1 to TRBJ2-5, with no clear D. This CDR3 comprises 13 residues. Deletions cut 6 bases from V and 3 bases from J, with 14 bases between. The V gene's germline CDR1 is DFQATT and CDR2 SNEGSKA (reference sequence). CDR3: CSAPKAAKETQYF. DNA of the CDR3: TGCAGTGCCCCCAAGGCAGCAAAAGAGACCCAGTACTTC.

This clonotype was detected many times. The chain couples TRBV6-2 or TRBV6-3 to TRBJ2-1; the match to TRBD1 covers 8 bases. Unmatched junction bases numbered 13, after V lost 5 bases and J lost 10 bases. Germline V gives CDR1 MNHEY, CDR2 SVGEGT. This CDR3 has 15 amino acids. CDR3 in DNA: TGTGCCAGCAGTCGATCCTCCTCAGGGGGCGGAGAGCAGTTCTTC. It is translated as CASSRSSSGGGEQFF.

Many counts were recorded for this clonotype. The chain joins TRBV19 to TRBJ2-6; the D is unclear. V was clipped by 0 bases and J by 0 bases, with 15 bases between them. The CDR3 totals 19 residues. Germline CDR1 reads LNHDA; CDR2 reads SQIVND (reference sequence). The chain's CDR3 is CASSIDRSSSFSGANVLTF. The CDR3 DNA is TGTGCCAGTAGTATAGATCGAAGCAGTTCTTTCTCTGGGGCCAACGTCCTGACTTTC.